What follows describes a single TCR beta chain. This clone was seen a single time. The specificity of this receptor is unknown. Nothing much larger sits one base from this clone, and base qualities are not available. This entry comes from a study of blood T cell dynamics during melanoma immunotherapy (dated by TCRdb to 2020 to 2022). Describing the broader study: All patients had metastatic melanoma and were given first-line pembrolizumab or nivolumab plus ipilimumab as standard of care in the United Kingdom. The training cohort was made up of consecutive patients, while a further independent group of patients from the same centre was pooled to form an external validation set. To find early correlates of response, the study profiled the peripheral T cell receptor repertoires of patients with metastatic melanoma both before and after one cycle of checkpoint inhibitor therapy.

Paper-wide results and their limitations: The relatively small sample size was acknowledged as something that could potentially limit how far the results can be generalized. Patients who later achieved disease control showed a bifurcated PBMC repertoire reorganization at W3, with increased clonality or increased diversity, unlike progressors. Whether the T cell clones driving repertoire changes were melanoma-specific or reflected general immune activation could not be determined in the study.

The sample's time point label is to be understood as: week 3, after first cycle of checkpoint inhibitor. Blood samples were taken at two points: before treatment (T0) and at week 3 (W3), which came after the first cycle of checkpoint blockade. Except for a couple of patients with rapid clinical progression, response was assessed 12 weeks after the first infusion by RECIST 1.1; disease control meant complete response, partial response or stable disease. Patients were excluded for prior systemic cancer treatment, concomitant immunosuppressant therapy or synchronous other active malignancies. Both bulk PBMC and plasma cell-free DNA were sequenced for TCR beta so that circulating cells and T cell turnover could be tracked. PBMC were isolated from blood with Lymphoprep and SepMate tubes, followed by red cell lysis. QIAamp DNA Blood Mini kits were used to extract DNA from PBMC and from sorted T cell subsets.

A fixed 350 ng of DNA was loaded for every bulk PBMC sample. Following the manufacturer instructions, the immunoSEQ TCRb Assay kit was used to amplify TCR beta CDR3 sequences from genomic DNA. The KAPA Library Quantification Kit for Illumina platforms was used to quantify the pooled libraries by qPCR. Pooled libraries were sequenced on an Illumina NextSeq 500, clustered at about 0.55-1.2 pM. The published analysis was carried out like this. TCR data were analyzed with immunoSEQ ANALYZER and the R LymphoSeq package. A rearrangement efficiency score was calculated as productive divided by the sum of productive and non-productive CDR3 sequences. Clonality was measured with the Gini coefficient and diversity with the Renyi index at alpha=1, and both measures were compared pairwise between timepoints within each patient. Clonal relatedness, based on an edit distance of 3, and repertoire similarity, based on the Bhattacharyya coefficient, were both computed in LymphoSeq. To classify response, a linear discriminant analysis based on week-3 changes in clonality and diversity was built using the R MASS and caret packages. TCRdb re-hosts the immuneACCESS table, in-frame sequences only. Its copies lack some clones; in the studies checked, an unresolved V gene accounts for under half of them, and the cause for the rest is not known. V and J calls and clone size come straight from that table; D and trimming were deduced from the DNA. The sample yields about 11,000 clones; over 70% were counted once. Of the sample, 20% to 25% falls within the top ten clones.

Trimming at the junction amounts to 4 bases on V and 6 bases on J, and the germline ends lie 17 bases apart. There are 14 amino acids in the CDR3, from cysteine to phenylalanine inclusive. Left in the record is the CDR3 DNA by itself, 42 bases read in frame from the first base. In the germline V gene (reference sequence), CDR1 corresponds to GTSNPN and CDR2 to SVGIG. The chain is assembled from TRBV30 and TRBJ2-3, and possibly TRBD1, on 7 matching bases. This TCR was sampled from a human donor with melanoma. The sequences come from blood, collected from a patient treated with checkpoint blockade. The CDR3 in this case is CAWKWGRGRDTQYF. The DNA is as follows: TGTGCCTGGAAATGGGGCAGGGGGAGGGATACGCAGTATTTT.